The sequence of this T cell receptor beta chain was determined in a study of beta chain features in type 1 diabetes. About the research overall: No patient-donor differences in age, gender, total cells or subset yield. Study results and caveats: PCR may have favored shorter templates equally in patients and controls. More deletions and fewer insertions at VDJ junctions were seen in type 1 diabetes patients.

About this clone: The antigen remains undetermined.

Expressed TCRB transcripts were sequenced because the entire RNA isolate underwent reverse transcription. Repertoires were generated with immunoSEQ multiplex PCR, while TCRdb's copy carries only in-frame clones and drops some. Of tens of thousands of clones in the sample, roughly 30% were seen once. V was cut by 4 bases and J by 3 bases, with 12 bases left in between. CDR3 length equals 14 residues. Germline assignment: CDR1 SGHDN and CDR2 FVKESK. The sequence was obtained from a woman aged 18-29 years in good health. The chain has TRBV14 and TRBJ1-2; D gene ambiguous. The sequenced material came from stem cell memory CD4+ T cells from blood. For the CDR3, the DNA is TGTGCCAGCAGCCGTATTGACAAGGACTATGGCTACACCTTC. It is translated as CASSRIDKDYGYTF. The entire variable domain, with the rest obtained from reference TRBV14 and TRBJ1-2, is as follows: EAGVTQFPSHSVIEKGQTVTLRCDPISGHDNLYWYRRVMGKEIKFLLHFVKESKQDESGMPNNRFLAERTGGTYSTLKVQPAELEDSGVYFCASSRIDKDYGYTFGSGTRLTVV.